The T cell receptor beta chain described here comes from a study of shared clonotypes between healthy human individuals. The study's findings and limits: Few donors limited the genetic and exposure-history diversity represented. Donor clonotype sharing was expected to depend on sequencing depth.

The authors split each subset's genomic DNA evenly across several immunoSEQ plates. Authors' processing steps: Junction-only sequences without quality scores came from ImmunoSEQ, so filtering differed. Sequencing used immunoSEQ multiplex PCR; TCRdb keeps in-frame clones, though not all of them. V and J calls plus clone size are reproduced from that table; the DNA served to infer D and trimming. The repertoire holds roughly 2 million clones, with approximately 94% as singletons. Remarks on this clone: Its specificity is not known.

The sequence derives from a man aged 18 to 29 in good health. The sequencing sample was made of naive CD4+ T cells sorted from blood. Subset described: CD45RA+ positively selected.

CDR3 in amino acids: CASSERQMNTEAFF. The DNA of the CDR3 is TGTGCCAGCAGTGAACGGCAGATGAACACTGAAGCTTTCTTT. The V and J genes are TRBV2 and TRBJ1-1, with D hard to call. The CDR3 runs 14 residues. V was shortened by 2 bases and J by 0 bases, with 7 bases between the two germline ends. Germline V gene lookup returns CDR1 SNHLY and CDR2 FYNNEI.